The 32 T cell receptor beta chains given below trace back to one sample, sequenced in a study of T cell responses to AZD1222 COVID-19 vaccine (dated by TCRdb to the early 2020s). The sample's time point label, decoded: about 28 days (+/-7) after the second vaccine dose. The treatment or condition label here, explained by the study, means: meningococcal conjugate vaccine given as trial control. The library was produced with the immunoSEQ multiplex PCR assay. TCRdb mirrors the immuneACCESS table, restricted to in-frame sequences. Some clones are absent from its copies; in checked studies, under half trace to an unresolved V gene, and the reason for the others is unknown. This sample is represented by around 210,000 clones; roughly 94% of them were singletons. The ten largest account for around 1.5% of the sample. The sample was peripheral blood, taken 28 days after the second dose of the MenACWY control vaccine. The receptors were sampled from an adult who received the MenACWY meningococcal vaccine as a control.

This clone was detected only a few times. V gene TRBV7-9 combines with J gene TRBJ1-1, with a possible D match to TRBD1 (5 bases). V was cut by 3 bases and J by 1 base, with 6 bases left in between. Germline CDR1 is SEHNR and CDR2 is FQNEAQ (reference sequence). The CDR3 is made up of 13 amino acids. The CDR3 loop is CASSFQGNTEAFF. DNA for the CDR3: TGTGCCAGCAGCTTTCAGGGGAACACTGAAGCTTTCTTT.

The gene calls are TRBV5-4 and TRBJ2-1; no reliable D call. With 0 bases removed from V and 0 bases from J, the gap between germline ends came to 1 base. The length of the CDR3 is 13 residues. CDR1 and CDR2 from the germline V gene are SGHNT and YYREEE (reference sequence). As DNA, the CDR3 is TGTGCCAGCAGCTTGGACTCCTACAATGAGCAGTTCTTC. The encoded protein is CASSLDSYNEQFF.

DNA for the CDR3: TGCGCCAGCAGTCCTAGGGGGGCGGGGCGCACAGATACGCAGTATTTT. This gives the protein CASSPRGAGRTDTQYF. V is TRBV5-1 and J is TRBJ2-3; D tentatively reads TRBD1 or TRBD2 (6 bases each). CDR3 length: 16 amino acids. Per germline, CDR1 SGHRS and CDR2 YFSETQ. V was pared by 5 bases and J by 1 base, with 17 bases between.

V is TRBV2 and J is TRBJ2-1, with unresolved D. The germline CDR1 and CDR2 sequences are SNHLY and FYNNEI. With 4 bases removed from V and 8 bases from J, the gap between germline ends came to 12 bases. The CDR3 runs 13 residues. The CDR3 spells CASSALVNYEQFF. The DNA for the CDR3 is TGTGCCAGCAGTGCCCTAGTCAACTATGAGCAGTTCTTC. Full variable domain (missing parts from reference TRBV2 and TRBJ2-1): EPEVTQTPSHQVTQMGQEVILRCVPISNHLYFYWYRQILGQKVEFLVSFYNNEISEKSEIFDDQFSVERPDGSNFTLKIRSTKLEDSAMYFCASSALVNYEQFFGPGTRLTVL.

The chain has TRBV27 and TRBJ1-2; D gene unclear. Per the germline V gene, CDR1 is MNHEY and CDR2 is SMNVEV (reference sequence). Deletions cut 5 bases from V and 0 bases from J, with 13 bases between. CDR3 length: 15 residues. The DNA for the CDR3 is TGTGCCAGCAGTCTCTCCCCAGGAGCTAACTATGGCTACACCTTC. Translation: CASSLSPGANYGYTF.

The V call is TRBV4-2, the J call TRBJ2-7; the match to TRBD1 covers 11 bases. Trimming took 0 bases from V and 3 from J; bases not matched to a gene: 10. The CDR3 contains 18 residues. Germline assignment: CDR1 LGHNA and CDR2 YNFKEQ. CDR3 protein: CASSQDLPGQGANYEQYF. The DNA of the CDR3 is TGTGCCAGCAGCCAAGATCTCCCTGGACAGGGGGCAAACTACGAGCAGTACTTC.

V usage is TRBV9 and J usage is TRBJ2-1; possible D gene TRBD2, 5 bases. Trimming pared 0 bases from V and 10 bases from J, leaving 11 bases between. The germline V gene has CDR1 SGDLS and CDR2 YYNGEE. This CDR3 is 13 amino acids long. The CDR3 sequence: CASSVGPSSEQFF. CDR3 DNA: TGTGCCAGCAGCGTAGGTCCTAGCAGCGAGCAGTTCTTC.

The V call is TRBV9, the J call TRBJ2-1; 12 nucleotides line up with TRBD2. Germline lookup yields CDR1 SGDLS and CDR2 YYNGEE. The CDR3 sequence is 24 residues long. J lost 0 bases, V lost 3 bases, and 25 bases had no gene match. CDR3 coding DNA: TGTGCCAGCAGCGGTTCAGGCCTCGGAGGACTAGGACTAGCGGGAAGCAGCTCCTACAATGAGCAGTTCTTC. Protein sequence: CASSGSGLGGLGLAGSSSYNEQFF.

This clone was detected only a few times. The DNA of the CDR3 is TGTGCCAGCAGCCAATCGGGAGCGGGGGGGCTAGTGGAGACCCAGTACTTC. Protein product: CASSQSGAGGLVETQYF. This rearrangement joins TRBV4-2 to TRBJ2-5; 10 bases are shared with TRBD2. Unmatched junction bases numbered 11, after V lost 2 bases and J lost 5 bases. The CDR3 is made up of 17 amino acids. The germline V gene has CDR1 LGHNA and CDR2 YNFKEQ.

The genes are TRBV5-1 and TRBJ2-3; tentatively, D is TRBD1 (5 bases). From germline, CDR1 is SGHRS and CDR2 YFSETQ. This CDR3 comprises 13 residues. The germline V and J ends were trimmed by 3 bases and 3 bases, with 8 bases remaining between them. The CDR3 is CASSSRQTDTQYF. CDR3 coding DNA: TGCGCCAGCAGCTCTAGACAGACAGATACGCAGTATTTT.

This chain uses TRBV14 with TRBJ1-2; no clear D. The CDR3 spans 13 residues. Germline loops: CDR1 SGHDN, CDR2 FVKESK. V dropped 4 bases and J dropped 4 bases, with 10 bases sitting between them. The CDR3 nucleotides read TGTGCCAGCAGCCCGGGCAGGACCTATGGCTACACCTTC. Translation: CASSPGRTYGYTF.

The rearrangement uses TRBV7-2 and TRBJ2-2; 11 bases map to TRBD2. With 5 bases clipped from V and 4 bases from J, the junction kept 12 bases outside the gene matches. Germline values: CDR1 SGHTA, CDR2 FQGNSA. The CDR3 is 18 amino acids. The CDR3, as DNA: TGTGCCAGCAGCCCCAGACTAGCGGGGCCGTCGTTCACCGGGGAGCTGTTTTTT. Translating it yields CASSPRLAGPSFTGELFF. Looking up the rest from reference TRBV7-2 and TRBJ2-2 gives the full variable domain: GAGVSQSPSNKVTEKGKDVELRCDPISGHTALYWYRQSLGQGLEFLIYFQGNSAPDKSGLPSDRFSAERTGGSVSTLTIQRTQQEDSAVYLCASSPRLAGPSFTGELFFGEGSRLTVL.

V gene TRBV11-2 combines with J gene TRBJ2-1; D is uncertain. Trimming stripped 4 bases from V and 0 bases from J, with 10 bases between. CDR3 length: 15 residues. Per germline, CDR1 SGHAT and CDR2 FQNNGV. CDR3 region: CASSSSPNSYNEQFF. The CDR3 nucleotides are TGTGCCAGCAGCTCTTCCCCCAACTCCTACAATGAGCAGTTCTTC. The full variable domain, rest sourced from reference TRBV11-2 and TRBJ2-1, is EAGVAQSPRYKIIEKRQSVAFWCNPISGHATLYWYQQILGQGPKLLIQFQNNGVVDDSQLPKDRFSAERLKGVDSTLKIQPAKLEDSAVYLCASSSSPNSYNEQFFGPGTRLTVL.

The chain employs TRBV5-1 and TRBJ2-1; 15 nucleotides match TRBD2. The germline V gene has CDR1 SGHRS and CDR2 YFSETQ. Trimming removed 3 bases from V and 8 bases from J; junction bases left unmatched: 9. This CDR3 contains 17 residues. CDR3 protein: CASSSGLAGGRGDEQFF. CDR3 sequence (DNA): TGCGCCAGCAGCTCGGGACTAGCGGGAGGCCGTGGGGATGAGCAGTTCTTC.

CDR3 sequence reads: CASSGDRSGAYEQYF. As DNA, the CDR3 is TGTGCCAGCAGCGGAGACAGGAGCGGAGCCTACGAGCAGTACTTC. This sequence joins TRBV5-8 and TRBJ2-7; the D gene is possibly TRBD1 (6 bases). Per germline, CDR1 SGHTS and CDR2 YDEGEE. Between the trimmed V and J ends, which lost 4 bases and 2 bases, there was a span of 16 bases. The CDR3 consists of 15 residues.

There are a few counts of this clone. The chain combines TRBV28 with TRBJ1-2, with D tentatively TRBD1 (5 bases). Trimming took 6 bases from V and 6 from J, leaving 11 bases between them. In germline, CDR1 is MDHEN, CDR2 SYDVKM. CDR3 size: 12 residues. The CDR3 is CASSGAFHGYTF. The CDR3 DNA follows: TGTGCCAGCAGCGGGGCATTCCATGGCTACACCTTC.

The rearrangement joins TRBV2 to TRBJ1-1; D ambiguous. Deletions cut 4 bases from V and 1 base from J, with 10 bases between. The CDR3 is 14 amino acids. CDR1 is SNHLY and CDR2 is FYNNEI in the germline V gene. DNA for the CDR3: TGTGCCAGCAGTGGCCAGATTTCGAACACTGAAGCTTTCTTT. This translates into CASSGQISNTEAFF.

This clone was seen only once. This sequence joins TRBV5-1 and TRBJ2-5, with 7 bases fitting TRBD2. The CDR3 is 15 amino acids. The ends lost 0 bases at V and 3 bases at J; junction bases unmatched: 5. In germline, CDR1 is SGHRS, CDR2 YFSETQ. CDR3 DNA: TGCGCCAGCAGCTTGGATGGCAGCGGGAAAGAGACCCAGTACTTC. It yields the protein CASSLDGSGKETQYF.

Here the CDR3 DNA reads TGTGCCAGCAGCATTACGAGGACGGGCACCGGGGAGCTGTTTTTT. This gives the protein CASSITRTGTGELFF. The chain couples TRBV7-9 to TRBJ2-2, with unresolved D. CDR1 is SEHNR, CDR2 FQNEAQ, per germline (reference sequence). The CDR3 is 15 residues long. Trimming removed 5 bases at V and 4 bases at J, with 14 bases between.

The chain employs TRBV15 and TRBJ1-4; D remains unclear. Trimming left V 0 bases short and J 7 bases short, with 6 bases between. In germline, CDR1 is LNHNV, CDR2 YYDKDF (reference sequence). This CDR3 is 13 amino acids long. The CDR3 DNA sequence: TGTGCCACCAGCAGAGATATCCGTGAAAAACTGTTTTTT. It codes for CATSRDIREKLFF.

The chain links TRBV18 to TRBJ2-1; 10 nucleotides line up with TRBD2. The V segment lost 1 base and the J segment 7 bases; nucleotides outside the gene matches: 7. CDR3 size: 16 residues. Germline lookup yields CDR1 KGHSH and CDR2 LQKENI. For the CDR3, the DNA is TGTGCCAGCTCACCACTCCTAGCGGGAGACCGGAATGAGCAGTTCTTC. Translating gives CASSPLLAGDRNEQFF.

The chain carries TRBV7-9 and TRBJ2-7; 10 positions agree with TRBD1. CDR3 size: 15 residues. Germline assignment: CDR1 SEHNR and CDR2 FQNEAQ (reference sequence). V was clipped by 4 bases and J by 4 bases; unmatched bases: 7. CDR3 bases: TGTGCCAGCAGCTCCCCGGACAGGGGGTCATACGAGCAGTACTTC. This encodes CASSSPDRGSYEQYF.

The rearrangement joins TRBV5-1 to TRBJ1-2, with D possibly matching TRBD1 (5 bases). The CDR3 totals 14 residues. The germline V gene has CDR1 SGHRS and CDR2 YFSETQ. V lost 4 bases and J 3 bases, leaving 13 bases between the germline ends. The CDR3 is CASSPYDSDYGYTF. CDR3 in DNA: TGCGCCAGCAGCCCATACGACAGTGACTATGGCTACACCTTC. The full variable domain, completed using reference TRBV5-1 and TRBJ1-2, is KAGVTQTPRYLIKTRGQQVTLSCSPISGHRSVSWYQQTPGQGLQFLFEYFSETQRNKGNFPGRFSGRQFSNSRSEMNVSTLELGDSALYLCASSPYDSDYGYTFGSGTRLTVV.

This sequence joins TRBV18 and TRBJ1-5; TRBD1 matches at 7 bases. Unmatched junction bases numbered 10, after V lost 3 bases and J lost 8 bases. This CDR3 spans 15 amino acids. Germline assignment: CDR1 KGHSH and CDR2 LQKENI. CDR3 coding DNA: TGTGCCAGCTCACCGTTGGGAGGGGGCTTTGAGCCCCAGCATTTT. Translated: CASSPLGGGFEPQHF. The full variable domain, its missing parts supplied by reference TRBV18 and TRBJ1-5, is NAGVMQNPRHLVRRRGQEARLRCSPMKGHSHVYWYRQLPEEGLKFMVYLQKENIIDESGMPKERFSAEFPKEGPSILRIQQVVRGDSAAYFCASSPLGGGFEPQHFGDGTRLSIL.

This chain joins TRBV11-2 and TRBJ2-1; 7 bases match TRBD2. This CDR3 spans 16 amino acids. The germline V gene encodes CDR1 SGHAT and CDR2 FQNNGV. The ends lost 5 bases at V and 7 bases at J; junction bases unmatched: 14. This CDR3 is CASSPTPSGMINEQFF. CDR3 bases: TGTGCCAGCAGCCCGACCCCCAGCGGGATGATTAATGAGCAGTTCTTC.

This chain joins TRBV7-6 and TRBJ1-3; 12 bases align to TRBD1. The V gene end was trimmed by 2 bases and the J gene end by 0 bases; junction bases not matched to a gene: 11. Looked up from germline, CDR1 is SGHVS and CDR2 is FNYEAQ. CDR3 length: 20 amino acids. The CDR3 sequence is CASSLSLIGTGGLSGNTIYF. The CDR3 DNA reads TGTGCCAGCAGCTTATCCTTGATAGGGACAGGGGGCCTCTCTGGAAACACCATATATTTT. Looking up the rest from reference TRBV7-6 and TRBJ1-3 gives the full variable domain: GAGVSQSPRYKVTKRGQDVALRCDPISGHVSLYWYRQALGQGPEFLTYFNYEAQQDKSGLPNDRFSAERPEGSISTLTIQRTEQRDSAMYRCASSLSLIGTGGLSGNTIYFGEGSWLTVV.

The CDR3 nucleotides read TGTGCCAGTAGTTCGGGACTAGGCAATGAGCAGTTCTTC. Amino acid sequence: CASSSGLGNEQFF. This rearrangement joins TRBV19 to TRBJ2-1; TRBD2 agrees at 8 bases. The CDR3 runs to 13 residues. Germline V gives CDR1 LNHDA, CDR2 SQIVND (reference sequence). The J segment lost 6 bases and the V segment lost 5 bases, leaving 3 bases of the junction unmatched.

This rearrangement joins TRBV25-1 to TRBJ2-5; D is ambiguous. V was clipped by 8 bases and J by 4 bases, with 2 bases between them. The germline gives CDR1 MGHDK, CDR2 SYGVNS. This CDR3 comprises 9 residues. The CDR3 region has the DNA TGTGCCAGCGGAGAGACCCAGTACTTC. Residues: CASGETQYF.

CDR3 region: CASSYGERTEAFF. The DNA of the CDR3 is TGTGCCAGCAGTTACGGGGAACGAACTGAAGCTTTCTTT. The chain employs TRBV6-5 and TRBJ1-1; D remains ambiguous. This CDR3 contains 13 residues. The V gene's germline CDR1 is MNHEY and CDR2 SVGAGI. Trimming left V 2 bases short and J 5 bases short, with 9 bases between.

The table lists this clone with a count of one. CDR3 protein: CASSYGGQGVGYEQYF. CDR3 DNA sequence: TGTGCCAGCAGTTACGGTGGACAGGGGGTCGGGTACGAGCAGTACTTC. The chain is built from TRBV6-5 and TRBJ2-7; 10 nucleotides agree with TRBD1. In germline, CDR1 is MNHEY, CDR2 SVGAGI. The CDR3 is made up of 16 amino acids. The ends lost 2 bases at V and 4 bases at J; junction bases unmatched: 8.

This clone is a singleton in its sample. The chain has TRBV28 and TRBJ2-5; D is uncertain. The CDR3 is 13 amino acids. Looked up from germline, CDR1 is MDHEN and CDR2 is SYDVKM. V was shortened by 3 bases and J by 5 bases, with 10 bases between the two germline ends. This chain's CDR3 is CASSFGLRETQYF. CDR3 sequence (DNA): TGTGCCAGCAGTTTTGGTCTAAGGGAGACCCAGTACTTC.

The chain has TRBV24-1 and TRBJ2-7; 7 nucleotides line up with TRBD2. The germline V gene has CDR1 KGHDR and CDR2 SFDVKD. CDR3 size: 13 residues. V shed 9 bases, J shed 2 bases, and the junction held 6 bases outside the gene matches. CDR3 DNA sequence: TGTGCCACCGCGGGGGACGGCACCTACGAGCAGTACTTC. Its protein product is CATAGDGTYEQYF.